This passage covers 14 T cell receptor beta chains from one sample sequenced in a study of T cell repertoires in breast cancer. Paired alpha-beta TCRs of CD8+ T cells were analyzed by expanded emulsion RT-PCR. Blocking oligonucleotides added to a second nested PCR suppressed unpaired genes. From the emulsion pairing reads, TCRdb called clonotypes with MiXCR, one entry per CDR3 protein. Of tens of thousands of distinct CDR3 sequences listed, around 45% are singletons. Material for sequencing was CD8+ T cells. Every receptor here comes from a pool of human donors with breast cancer or a healthy control (not recorded which).

DNA of the CDR3: TGTGCCAGCAGGCCAGCGGGGATCCCCGGGGAGCTGTTTTTT. Encoded protein: CASRPAGIPGELFF. This chain uses TRBV6-5 with TRBJ2-2; 7 bases agree with TRBD2. This CDR3 contains 14 residues. Trimming removed 6 bases from V and 6 bases from J; junction bases left unmatched: 7. Germline assignment: CDR1 MNHEY and CDR2 SVGAGI.

Here the CDR3 reads CASRRLAGTSTDTQYF. As DNA, the CDR3 is TGTGCCAGCAGGAGACTAGCGGGGACTAGCACAGATACGCAGTATTTT. The V gene is TRBV2, the J gene TRBJ2-3; 11 bases agree with TRBD2. The length of the CDR3 is 16 residues. Trimming at V came to 6 bases and at J to 0 bases, leaving 5 bases not matched to a gene. Germline loops: CDR1 SNHLY, CDR2 FYNNEI.

Written as DNA, the CDR3 is TGTGCCAGCAGCCTATATCCCGGACAGGCCCAAGAGACCCAGTACTTC. Protein: CASSLYPGQAQETQYF. This chain connects TRBV7-9 to TRBJ2-5; TRBD1 aligns across 7 bases. J gave up 1 base and V 5 bases, and 10 bases lay outside the gene matches. The CDR3 covers 16 residues. Germline V lookup: CDR1 SEHNR, CDR2 FQNEAQ (reference sequence).

This clonotype was observed a handful of times. The chain has TRBV12-3 or TRBV12-4 and TRBJ1-5; 8 bases map to TRBD1. This CDR3 has 15 amino acids. Unmatched junction bases numbered 8, after V lost 6 bases and J lost 4 bases. The DNA for the CDR3 is TGTGCCAGCAGGGCGGGGACAGGTGAGAATCAGCCCCAGCATTTT. It is translated as CASRAGTGENQPQHF.

This clonotype was picked up a small number of times. The genes are TRBV7-2 and TRBJ2-7, with TRBD2 matching over 11 bases. V dropped 6 bases and J dropped 2; count of bases not matched to a gene: 3. This CDR3 is built from 14 residues. The germline V gene encodes CDR1 SGHTA and CDR2 FQGNSA. The CDR3 region has the DNA TGTGCCAGCAGTTATAGCGGGGGGGCCTACGAGCAGTACTTC. Its protein is CASSYSGGAYEQYF.

The J gene is TRBJ2-1, the V gene TRBV6-4, with 7 bases aligning to TRBD1. J gave up 8 bases and V 4 bases, and 17 bases lay outside the gene matches. CDR1 is MRHNA, CDR2 SNTAGT, per germline. This CDR3 is 17 amino acids long. DNA for the CDR3: TGTGCCAGCAGTGTGATGGCAGGGGGTGAAGGGGTCGATGAGCAGTTCTTC. Translating it yields CASSVMAGGEGVDEQFF.

CDR3 nucleotide sequence: TGTGCCAGCAGTGGGCCTAGCTATGGCTACACCTTC. Residues: CASSGPSYGYTF. V gene TRBV2 combines with J gene TRBJ1-2; D is uncertain. The germline V gene encodes CDR1 SNHLY and CDR2 FYNNEI. Trimming left V 4 bases short and J 4 bases short, with 7 bases between. This CDR3 comprises 12 residues.

The V call is TRBV6-1, the J call TRBJ1-2; D is unclear. CDR3 length: 12 amino acids. Per germline, CDR1 MNHNS and CDR2 SASEGT. V lost 7 bases to trimming and J lost 2 bases, with 8 bases between them. In DNA form, the CDR3 reads TGTGCCAGCAAAGGTGGGAACTATGGCTACACCTTC. Translating gives CASKGGNYGYTF.

The chain couples TRBV27 to TRBJ2-7, with 7 bases lining up with TRBD1. Trimming at V came to 6 bases and at J to 6 bases, leaving 8 bases not matched to a gene. This CDR3 spans 13 amino acids. The germline gives CDR1 MNHEY, CDR2 SMNVEV (reference sequence). CDR3 DNA: TGTGCCAGCAGCCGAGCCGCAGGGGGCGAGCAGTACTTC. The encoded protein is CASSRAAGGEQYF.

On this clonotype itself: This may come from a read error, since a much larger clone is one base off. The chain has TRBV6-1 and TRBJ1-1; D is unresolved. CDR1 and CDR2 from the germline V gene are MNHNS and SASEGT. V was cut by 4 bases and J by 5 bases, with 11 bases left in between. CDR3 length: 13 amino acids. The CDR3, as DNA: TGTGCCAGCAGTGCAGAGATTGGGACTGAAGCTTTCTTT. It codes for CASSAEIGTEAFF.

V usage is TRBV27 and J usage is TRBJ1-3; 7 positions agree with TRBD1. The CDR3 covers 16 residues. J lost 0 bases, V lost 8 bases, and 10 bases had no gene match. Germline CDR1 reads MNHEY; CDR2 reads SMNVEV (reference sequence). The CDR3 region has the DNA TGTGCCAGCGGCCGAACAGGGGACATCTCTGGAAACACCATATATTTT. Translating gives CASGRTGDISGNTIYF.

Concerning this clonotype: One junction end disagrees with the germline gene, perhaps due to a read error. The rearrangement uses TRBV4-1 and TRBJ2-5; the match to TRBD2 covers 9 bases. CDR1 is MGHRA, CDR2 YSYEKL, per germline. The CDR3 totals 15 residues. The DNA for the CDR3 is TGCGCCAGCAGCCGGGAAAGCGGGGGGCCCTGGACCCAGCACTTC. Residues: CASSRESGGPWTQHF.

V and J are TRBV27 and TRBJ2-1; a weak D match, TRBD2 (5 bases). Trimming took off 4 bases at V and 7 bases at J, with 14 bases between the two ends. This CDR3 comprises 14 residues. Per germline, CDR1 MNHEY and CDR2 SMNVEV (reference sequence). CDR3 loop: CASSYGIAVNEQFF. The CDR3 coding sequence is TGTGCCAGCAGTTACGGGATCGCGGTAAATGAGCAGTTCTTC.

The chain joins TRBV7-9 to TRBJ1-3, with 7 bases that match TRBD1. Losses at the gene ends were 3 bases for V and 8 bases for J; bases not matched to a gene: 10. Germline CDR1 and CDR2: SEHNR and FQNEAQ (reference sequence). The CDR3 runs to 15 residues. Written as DNA, the CDR3 is TGTGCCAGCAGCTTTACCGCAGGGGGGGTTGACACCATATATTTT. It codes for CASSFTAGGVDTIYF.